This T cell receptor (beta chain) was recovered during a study of T cell responses to AZD1222 COVID-19 vaccine. Study-level results: Scientists sampled the repertoires only once the peak T cell response had passed.

CDR1 is SGHTA, CDR2 FQGTGA, per germline. Trimming removed 5 bases from V and 1 base from J; junction bases left unmatched: 6. CDR3 length: 15 residues. Measured with immunoSEQ multiplex PCR; TCRdb has only the in-frame clones, and not every one. The sample has more than 140,000 clones, 88% seen once. This clone was observed a few times. The antigen remains unidentified. The TCR comes from an adult in good health. The gene calls are TRBV7-3 and TRBJ2-3, with 7 bases aligning to TRBD2. Material: peripheral blood, obtained on day 0 of AZD1222 vaccination. CDR3 protein: CASSPSAGGTDTQYF. CDR3 nucleotide sequence: TGTGCCAGCAGCCCCTCTGCGGGAGGCACAGATACGCAGTATTTT.